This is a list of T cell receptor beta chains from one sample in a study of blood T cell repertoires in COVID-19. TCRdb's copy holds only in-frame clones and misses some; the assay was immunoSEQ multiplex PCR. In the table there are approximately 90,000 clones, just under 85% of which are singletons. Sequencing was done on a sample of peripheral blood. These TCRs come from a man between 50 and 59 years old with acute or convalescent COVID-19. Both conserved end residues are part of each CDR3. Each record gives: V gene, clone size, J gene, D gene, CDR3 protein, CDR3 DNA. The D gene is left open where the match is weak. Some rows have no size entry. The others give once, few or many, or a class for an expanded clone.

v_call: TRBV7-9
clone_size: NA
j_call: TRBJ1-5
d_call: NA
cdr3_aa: CASSLASGNQPQHF
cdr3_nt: TGTGCCAGCAGCTTAGCGTCAGGGAATCAGCCCCAGCATTTT

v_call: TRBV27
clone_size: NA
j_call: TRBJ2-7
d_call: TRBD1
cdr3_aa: CASSLGTGGEQYF
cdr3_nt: TGTGCCAGCAGTTTGGGGACAGGTGGAGAGCAGTACTTC

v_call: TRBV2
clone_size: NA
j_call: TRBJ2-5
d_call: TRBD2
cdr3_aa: CASQYSGGFQAQYF
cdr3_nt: TGTGCCAGCCAATACAGCGGGGGTTTCCAGGCCCAGTACTTC

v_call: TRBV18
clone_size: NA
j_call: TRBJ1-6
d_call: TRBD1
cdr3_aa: CASSPDRESPLHF
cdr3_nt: TGTGCCAGCTCACCGGACAGGGAATCACCCCTCCACTTT

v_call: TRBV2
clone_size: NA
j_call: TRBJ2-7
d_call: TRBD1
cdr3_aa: CASKETGGASSYEQYF
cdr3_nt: TGTGCCAGCAAGGAGACAGGGGGCGCGTCGTCCTACGAGCAGTACTTC

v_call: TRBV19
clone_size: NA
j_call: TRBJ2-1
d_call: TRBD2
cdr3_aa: CASSRKILAGGPSEQFF
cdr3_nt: TGTGCCAGTAGTAGGAAGATACTAGCGGGAGGGCCGAGTGAGCAGTTCTTC

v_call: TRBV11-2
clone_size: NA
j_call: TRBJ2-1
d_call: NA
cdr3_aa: CASSLDGAGVYNEQFF
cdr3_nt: TGTGCCAGCAGCTTAGATGGAGCAGGGGTTTACAATGAGCAGTTCTTC

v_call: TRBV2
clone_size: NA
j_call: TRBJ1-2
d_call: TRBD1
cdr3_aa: CASRPRTGVFNYGYTF
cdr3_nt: TGTGCCAGCAGGCCCAGGACAGGCGTCTTTAACTATGGCTACACCTTC

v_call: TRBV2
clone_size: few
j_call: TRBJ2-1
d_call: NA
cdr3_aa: CASSESLAEQFF
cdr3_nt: TGTGCCAGCAGCGAATCCCTAGCGGAGCAGTTCTTC

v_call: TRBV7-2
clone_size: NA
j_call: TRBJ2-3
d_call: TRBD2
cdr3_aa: CASSLGARAGGTDTQYF
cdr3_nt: TGTGCCAGCAGCTTAGGAGCCCGAGCGGGGGGCACAGATACGCAGTATTTT

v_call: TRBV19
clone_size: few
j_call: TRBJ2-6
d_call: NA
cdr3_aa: CASSTPGRGSLSGANVLTF
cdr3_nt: TGTGCCAGCTCAACCCCGGGTCGGGGTAGTCTATCTGGGGCCAACGTCCTGACTTTC

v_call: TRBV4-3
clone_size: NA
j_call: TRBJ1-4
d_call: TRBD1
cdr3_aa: CASSPESGTGGISSNEKLFF
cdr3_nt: TGCGCCAGCAGCCCCGAAAGCGGGACAGGGGGCATTTCTTCTAATGAAAAACTGTTTTTT

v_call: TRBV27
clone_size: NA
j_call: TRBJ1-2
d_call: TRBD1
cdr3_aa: CASSFYPTGGNGYTF
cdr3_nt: TGTGCCAGCAGTTTCTACCCGACAGGGGGGAATGGCTACACCTTC

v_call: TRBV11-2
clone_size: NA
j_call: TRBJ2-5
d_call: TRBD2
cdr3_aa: CASSLGGGLGRETQYF
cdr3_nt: TGTGCCAGCAGCTTAGGCGGGGGGCTCGGGAGAGAGACCCAGTACTTC

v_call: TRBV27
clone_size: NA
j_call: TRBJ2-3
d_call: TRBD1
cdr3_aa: CASSSRTGDTDTQYF
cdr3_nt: TGTGCCAGCAGTTCCCGGACAGGGGACACAGATACGCAGTATTTT

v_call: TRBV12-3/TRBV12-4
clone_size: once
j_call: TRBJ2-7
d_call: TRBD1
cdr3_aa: CASSLRDSYEQYF
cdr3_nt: TGTGCCAGCAGTTTGAGGGACAGCTACGAGCAGTACTTC

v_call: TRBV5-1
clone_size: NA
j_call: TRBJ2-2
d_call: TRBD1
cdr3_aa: CASSGQGNTGELFF
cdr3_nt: TGCGCCAGCTCGGGACAGGGGAACACCGGGGAGCTGTTTTTT

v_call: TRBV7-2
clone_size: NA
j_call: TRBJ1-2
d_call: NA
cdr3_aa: CASSLGRNYGYTF
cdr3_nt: TGTGCCAGCAGCTTAGGCAGAAACTATGGCTACACCTTC

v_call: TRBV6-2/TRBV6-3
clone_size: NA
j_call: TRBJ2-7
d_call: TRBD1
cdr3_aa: CASSLTGGQSYEQYF
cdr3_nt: TGTGCCAGCAGCCTCACAGGGGGTCAATCCTACGAGCAGTACTTC

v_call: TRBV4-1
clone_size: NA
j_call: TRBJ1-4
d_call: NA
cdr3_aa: CASSLRGADNEKLFF
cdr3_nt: TGCGCCAGCAGCCTTCGGGGGGCGGATAATGAAAAACTGTTTTTT

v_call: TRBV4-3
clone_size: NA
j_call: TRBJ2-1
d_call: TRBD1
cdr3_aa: CASSPSGTGGEQFF
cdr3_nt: TGCGCCAGCAGCCCATCCGGGACAGGGGGTGAGCAGTTCTTC

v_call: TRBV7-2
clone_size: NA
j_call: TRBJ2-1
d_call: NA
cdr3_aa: CASRPVGVNEQFF
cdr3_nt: TGTGCCAGCAGACCAGTAGGGGTCAATGAGCAGTTCTTC

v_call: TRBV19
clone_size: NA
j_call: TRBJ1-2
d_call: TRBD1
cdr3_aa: CASSFLSGTGNYGYTF
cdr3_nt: TGTGCCAGTAGTTTCCTCTCCGGGACAGGGAACTATGGCTACACCTTC

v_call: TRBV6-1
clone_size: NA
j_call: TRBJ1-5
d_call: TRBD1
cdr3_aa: CASSEGQLYSNQPQHF
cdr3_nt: TGTGCCAGCAGTGAGGGACAGCTTTATAGCAATCAGCCCCAGCATTTT

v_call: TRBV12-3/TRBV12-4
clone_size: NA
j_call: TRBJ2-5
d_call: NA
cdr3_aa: CASSFTVQETQYF
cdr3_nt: TGTGCCAGCAGTTTTACAGTCCAAGAGACCCAGTACTTC

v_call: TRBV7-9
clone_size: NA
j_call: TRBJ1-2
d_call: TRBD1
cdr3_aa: CATPGQGDYGYTF
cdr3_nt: TGTGCCACCCCGGGACAGGGGGATTATGGCTACACCTTC

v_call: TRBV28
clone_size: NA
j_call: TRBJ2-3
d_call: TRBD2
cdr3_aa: CASSFLEGGRGTDTQYF
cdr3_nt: TGTGCCAGCAGTTTCCTCGAGGGCGGGAGAGGCACAGATACGCAGTATTTT

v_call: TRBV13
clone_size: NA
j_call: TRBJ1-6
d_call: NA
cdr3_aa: CASSLETSSPLHF
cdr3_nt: TGTGCCAGCAGCTTAGAGACAAGTTCACCCCTCCACTTT

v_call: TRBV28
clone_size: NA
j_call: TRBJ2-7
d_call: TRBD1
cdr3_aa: CASRRDSPYEQYF
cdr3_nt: TGTGCCAGCAGGAGGGACAGCCCCTACGAGCAGTACTTC

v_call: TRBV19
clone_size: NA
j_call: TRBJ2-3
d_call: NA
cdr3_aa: CASSIQGQVGADTQYF
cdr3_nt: TGTGCCAGTAGTATTCAAGGTCAGGTCGGTGCAGATACGCAGTATTTT

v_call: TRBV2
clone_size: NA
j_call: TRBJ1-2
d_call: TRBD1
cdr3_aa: CASTGQGNYGYTF
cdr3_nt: TGTGCCAGCACGGGACAGGGAAACTATGGCTACACCTTC

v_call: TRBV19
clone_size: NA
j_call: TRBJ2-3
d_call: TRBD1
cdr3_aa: CASSADRDTDTQYF
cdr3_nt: TGTGCCAGTAGTGCGGACAGGGACACAGATACGCAGTATTTT

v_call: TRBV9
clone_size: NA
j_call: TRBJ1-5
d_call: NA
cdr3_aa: CASSVAPDSNQPQHF
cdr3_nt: TGTGCCAGCAGCGTGGCTCCAGATAGCAATCAGCCCCAGCATTTT

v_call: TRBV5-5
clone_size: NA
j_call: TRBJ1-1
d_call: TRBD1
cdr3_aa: CASSLQGAQTEAFF
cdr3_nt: TGTGCCAGCAGCTTGCAGGGGGCGCAAACTGAAGCTTTCTTT

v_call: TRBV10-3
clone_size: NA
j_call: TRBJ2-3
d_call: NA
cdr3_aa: CAIRGPGGSPDTQYF
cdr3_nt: TGTGCCATCAGGGGCCCAGGCGGGTCGCCAGATACGCAGTATTTT

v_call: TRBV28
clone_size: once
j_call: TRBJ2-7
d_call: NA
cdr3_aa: CASTGAYEQYF
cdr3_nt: TGTGCCAGCACCGGTGCCTACGAGCAGTACTTC

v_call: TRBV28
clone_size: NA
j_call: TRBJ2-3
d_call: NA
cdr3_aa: CASSFGGPLDTQYF
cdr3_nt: TGTGCCAGCAGTTTTGGGGGCCCTCTCGATACGCAGTATTTT

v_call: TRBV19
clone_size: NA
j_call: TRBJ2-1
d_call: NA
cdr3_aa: CASSMDRAQRGQFF
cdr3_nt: TGTGCCAGTAGTATGGACAGAGCTCAGCGGGGGCAGTTCTTC

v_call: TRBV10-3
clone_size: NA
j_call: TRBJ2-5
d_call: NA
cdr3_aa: CATLNRERGYQETQYF
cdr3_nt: TGTGCCACTCTGAACAGGGAAAGGGGGTACCAAGAGACCCAGTACTTC

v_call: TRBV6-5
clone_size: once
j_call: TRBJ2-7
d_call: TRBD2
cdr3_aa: CASSYRGLGYEQYF
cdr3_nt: TGTGCCAGCAGTTACAGGGGACTAGGTTACGAGCAGTACTTC

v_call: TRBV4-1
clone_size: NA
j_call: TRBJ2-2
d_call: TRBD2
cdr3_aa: CASSSRTSPGELFF
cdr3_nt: TGCGCCAGCAGCTCCCGGACTAGCCCCGGGGAGCTGTTTTTT

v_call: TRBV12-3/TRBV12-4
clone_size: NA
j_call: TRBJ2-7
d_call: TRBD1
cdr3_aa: CASSSGQNYEQYF
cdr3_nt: TGTGCCAGCAGTTCGGGACAGAACTACGAGCAGTACTTC

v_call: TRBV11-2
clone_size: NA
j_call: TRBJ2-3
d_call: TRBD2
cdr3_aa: CEPQGLTSGAQDTQYF
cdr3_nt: TGCGAACCCCAGGGACTGACTAGCGGGGCCCAAGATACGCAGTATTTT

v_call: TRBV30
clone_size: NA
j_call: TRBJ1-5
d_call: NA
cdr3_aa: CAWSVRPTEAQHF
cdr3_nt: TGTGCCTGGAGTGTACGACCGACCGAGGCCCAGCATTTT

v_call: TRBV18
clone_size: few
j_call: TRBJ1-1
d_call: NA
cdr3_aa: CASSSGEGTEAFF
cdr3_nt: TGTGCCAGCTCATCGGGAGAAGGCACTGAAGCTTTCTTT

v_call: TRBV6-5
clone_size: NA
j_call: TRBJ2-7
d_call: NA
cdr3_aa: CASRNGQRNSYEQYF
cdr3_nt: TGTGCCAGCAGAAACGGCCAGCGGAACTCCTACGAGCAGTACTTC

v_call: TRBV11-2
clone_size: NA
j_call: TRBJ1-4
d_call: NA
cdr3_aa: CASSLGLGAREKLFF
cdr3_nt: TGTGCCAGCAGCTTAGGACTGGGGGCAAGAGAAAAACTGTTTTTT

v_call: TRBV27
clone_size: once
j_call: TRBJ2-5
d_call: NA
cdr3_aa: CAPKFTGGIEETQYF
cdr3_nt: TGTGCCCCAAAGTTTACCGGGGGTATAGAAGAGACCCAGTACTTC

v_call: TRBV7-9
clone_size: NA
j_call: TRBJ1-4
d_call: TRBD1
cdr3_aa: CASSSTGGVREKLFF
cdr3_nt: TGTGCCAGCAGCAGTACAGGGGGCGTGAGGGAAAAACTGTTTTTT

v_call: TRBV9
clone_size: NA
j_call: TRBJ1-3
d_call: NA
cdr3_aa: CASSVFDSSGNTIYF
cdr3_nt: TGTGCCAGCAGCGTATTCGACTCCTCTGGAAACACCATATATTTT

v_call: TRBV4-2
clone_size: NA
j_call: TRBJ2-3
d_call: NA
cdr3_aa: CASSQGTGPDTQYF
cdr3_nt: TGTGCCAGCAGCCAAGGCACCGGTCCAGATACGCAGTATTTT

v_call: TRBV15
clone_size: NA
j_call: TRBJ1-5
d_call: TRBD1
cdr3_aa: CATSRDDRGHQPQHF
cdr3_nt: TGTGCCACCAGCAGAGATGACAGGGGGCATCAGCCCCAGCATTTT

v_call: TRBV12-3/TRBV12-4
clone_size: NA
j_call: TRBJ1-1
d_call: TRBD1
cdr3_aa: CASSFDRDTEAFF
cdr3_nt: TGTGCCAGCAGTTTCGACAGGGACACTGAAGCTTTCTTT